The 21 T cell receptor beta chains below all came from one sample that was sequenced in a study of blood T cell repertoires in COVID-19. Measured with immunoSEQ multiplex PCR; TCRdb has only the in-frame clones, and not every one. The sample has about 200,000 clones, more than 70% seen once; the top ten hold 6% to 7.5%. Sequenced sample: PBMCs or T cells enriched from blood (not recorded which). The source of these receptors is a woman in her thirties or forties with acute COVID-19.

CDR3 protein: CASSGLAGVVDTQYF. DNA for the CDR3: TGTGCCAGCAGTGGACTAGCGGGAGTGGTCGATACGCAGTATTTT. The rearrangement links TRBV2 to TRBJ2-3; 12 positions agree with TRBD2. From germline, CDR1 is SNHLY and CDR2 FYNNEI. The V and J ends lost 4 bases and 6 bases, in that order; junction bases with no gene match: 5. The CDR3 extends over 15 amino acids. The variable domain in full, with the rest retrieved from reference TRBV2 and TRBJ2-3, is EPEVTQTPSHQVTQMGQEVILRCVPISNHLYFYWYRQILGQKVEFLVSFYNNEISEKSEIFDDQFSVERPDGSNFTLKIRSTKLEDSAMYFCASSGLAGVVDTQYFGPGTRLTVL.

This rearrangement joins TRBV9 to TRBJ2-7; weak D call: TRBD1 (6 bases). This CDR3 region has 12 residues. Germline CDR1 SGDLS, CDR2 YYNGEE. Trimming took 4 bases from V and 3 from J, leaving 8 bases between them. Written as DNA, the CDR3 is TGTGCCAGCAGCCTGGACAGCTACGAGCAGTACTTC. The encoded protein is CASSLDSYEQYF.

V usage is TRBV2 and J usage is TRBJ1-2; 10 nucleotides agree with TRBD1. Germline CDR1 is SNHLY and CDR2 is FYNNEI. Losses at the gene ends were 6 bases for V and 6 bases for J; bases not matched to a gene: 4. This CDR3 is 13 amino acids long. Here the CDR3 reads CASSGTGENGYTF. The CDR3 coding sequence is TGTGCCAGCAGCGGGACAGGGGAAAATGGCTACACCTTC.

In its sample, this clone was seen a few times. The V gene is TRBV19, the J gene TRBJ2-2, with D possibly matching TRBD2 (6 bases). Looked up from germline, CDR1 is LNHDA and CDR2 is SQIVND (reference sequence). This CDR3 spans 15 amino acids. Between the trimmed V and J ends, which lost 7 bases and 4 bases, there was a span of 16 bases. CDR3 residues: CASTLEGDGTGELFF. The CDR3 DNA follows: TGTGCCAGTACCCTGGAGGGTGATGGCACCGGGGAGCTGTTTTTT.

The CDR3, as DNA: TGTGCCAGCAGCTTCCCAGGGCCAGGGGAGCCCCAGCATTTT. Amino acids: CASSFPGPGEPQHF. The rearrangement uses TRBV7-8 and TRBJ1-5; possibly TRBD1 for D (6 bases). V was clipped by 3 bases and J by 8 bases, with 14 bases between them. This CDR3 has 14 amino acids. Germline CDR1 and CDR2: SGHVS and FQNEAQ.

The CDR3: CAWSPSNQPQHF. The CDR3 DNA sequence: TGTGCCTGGAGTCCAAGCAATCAGCCCCAGCATTTT. The rearrangement uses TRBV30 and TRBJ1-5; no definite D call. Germline V CDR1 and CDR2: GTSNPN, SVGIG (reference sequence). There are 12 residues in the CDR3. V was clipped by 2 bases and J by 1 base, with 3 bases between them.

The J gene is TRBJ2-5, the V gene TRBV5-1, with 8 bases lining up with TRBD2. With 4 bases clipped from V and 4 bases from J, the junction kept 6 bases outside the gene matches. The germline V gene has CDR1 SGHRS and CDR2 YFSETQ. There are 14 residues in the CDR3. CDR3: CASSPSGGAETQYF. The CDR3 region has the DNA TGCGCCAGCAGCCCGTCGGGGGGGGCAGAGACCCAGTACTTC. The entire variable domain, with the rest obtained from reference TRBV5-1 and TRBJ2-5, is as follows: KAGVTQTPRYLIKTRGQQVTLSCSPISGHRSVSWYQQTPGQGLQFLFEYFSETQRNKGNFPGRFSGRQFSNSRSEMNVSTLELGDSALYLCASSPSGGAETQYFGPGTRLLVL.

This CDR3 is CASSEGGYSNQPQHF. In DNA, the CDR3 is TGTGCCAGCAGCGAGGGGGGGTATAGCAATCAGCCCCAGCATTTT. The gene calls are TRBV9 and TRBJ1-5; a possible D gene is TRBD1 (6 bases). CDR3 length: 15 residues. V was pared by 3 bases and J by 0 bases, with 10 bases between. The germline gives CDR1 SGDLS, CDR2 YYNGEE. Filled out from reference TRBV9 and TRBJ1-5, the complete variable domain reads DSGVTQTPKHLITATGQRVTLRCSPRSGDLSVYWYQQSLDQGLQFLIQYYNGEERAKGNILERFSAQQFPDLHSELNLSSLELGDSALYFCASSEGGYSNQPQHFGDGTRLSIL.

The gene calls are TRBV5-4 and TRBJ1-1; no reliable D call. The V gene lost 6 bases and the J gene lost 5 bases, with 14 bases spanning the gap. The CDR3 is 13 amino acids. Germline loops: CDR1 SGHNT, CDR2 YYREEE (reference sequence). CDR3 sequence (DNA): TGTGCCAGCACTAGGACGGGAGGGACTGAAGCTTTCTTT. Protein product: CASTRTGGTEAFF.

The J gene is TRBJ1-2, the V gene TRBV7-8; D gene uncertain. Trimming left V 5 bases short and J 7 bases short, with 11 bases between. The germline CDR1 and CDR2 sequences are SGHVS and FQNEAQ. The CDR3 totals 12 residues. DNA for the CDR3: TGTGCCAGCAGCCTGAGGGCCATTGGCTACACCTTC. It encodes CASSLRAIGYTF.

The CDR3 nucleotides are TGTGCCATCAGTGAGTCAAGACAGGGTGAAGATCAGCCCCAGCATTTT. It is translated as CAISESRQGEDQPQHF. J is TRBJ1-5 and V is TRBV10-3; 7 positions match TRBD1. The junction had 7 bases not matched to a gene; V was cut back by 0 bases and J by 5 bases. The CDR3 is made up of 16 amino acids. Germline V gene lookup returns CDR1 ENHRY and CDR2 SYGVKD.

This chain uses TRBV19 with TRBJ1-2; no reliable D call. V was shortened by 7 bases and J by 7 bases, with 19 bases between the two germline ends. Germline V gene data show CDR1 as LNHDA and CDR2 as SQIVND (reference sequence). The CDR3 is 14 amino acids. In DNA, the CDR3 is TGTGCCAGTATAAAGGGCCGGAGGGATCGTGGCTACACCTTC. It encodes CASIKGRRDRGYTF.

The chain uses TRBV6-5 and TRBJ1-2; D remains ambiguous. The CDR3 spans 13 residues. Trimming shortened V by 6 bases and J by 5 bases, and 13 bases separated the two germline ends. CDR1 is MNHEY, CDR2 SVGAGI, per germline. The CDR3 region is CASRVLERYGYTF. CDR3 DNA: TGTGCCAGCAGAGTCCTCGAGCGATATGGCTACACCTTC.

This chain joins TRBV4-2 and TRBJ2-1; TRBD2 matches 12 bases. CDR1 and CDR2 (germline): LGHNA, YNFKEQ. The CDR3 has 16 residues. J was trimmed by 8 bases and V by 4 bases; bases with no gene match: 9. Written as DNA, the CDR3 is TGTGCCAGCAGCCCGTTACTAGCGGGGGGCGGGGATGAGCAGTTCTTC. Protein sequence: CASSPLLAGGGDEQFF.

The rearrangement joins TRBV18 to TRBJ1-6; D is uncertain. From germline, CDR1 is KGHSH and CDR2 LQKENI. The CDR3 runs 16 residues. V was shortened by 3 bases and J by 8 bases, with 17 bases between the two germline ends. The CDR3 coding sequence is TGTGCCAGCTCACCTCGAGTCAGGAACTGGGATTCACCCCTCCACTTT. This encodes CASSPRVRNWDSPLHF.

The CDR3 loop reads CASTSWRVSEAFF. The CDR3 DNA sequence: TGTGCCAGTACCTCTTGGAGGGTTTCTGAAGCTTTCTTT. The chain recombines TRBV19 with TRBJ1-1; D unclear. The CDR3 runs to 13 residues. Germline V lookup: CDR1 LNHDA, CDR2 SQIVND (reference sequence). V was clipped by 7 bases and J by 6 bases, with 15 bases between them. Using reference TRBV19 and TRBJ1-1 for the parts outside the CDR3, the full variable domain is DGGITQSPKYLFRKEGQNVTLSCEQNLNHDAMYWYRQDPGQGLRLIYYSQIVNDFQKGDIAEGYSVSREKKESFPLTVTSAQKNPTAFYLCASTSWRVSEAFFGQGTRLTVV.

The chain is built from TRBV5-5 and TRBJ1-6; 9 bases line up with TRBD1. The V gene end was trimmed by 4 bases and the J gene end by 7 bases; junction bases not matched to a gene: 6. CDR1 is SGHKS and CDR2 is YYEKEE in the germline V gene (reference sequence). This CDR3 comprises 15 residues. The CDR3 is CASSPTGTGNSPLHF. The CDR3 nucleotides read TGTGCCAGCAGCCCCACCGGGACAGGGAATTCACCCCTCCACTTT.

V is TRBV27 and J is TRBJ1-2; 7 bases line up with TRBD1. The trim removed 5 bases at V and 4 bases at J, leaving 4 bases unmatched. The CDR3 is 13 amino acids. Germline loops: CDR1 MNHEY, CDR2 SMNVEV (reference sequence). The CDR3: CASSIRTGYGYTF. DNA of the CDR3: TGTGCCAGCAGTATACGGACAGGCTATGGCTACACCTTC.

The CDR3 region is CASSLDGGSGQPQHF. The CDR3 DNA sequence: TGTGCCAGCAGCTTAGATGGAGGGTCAGGGCAGCCCCAGCATTTT. V is TRBV7-2 and J is TRBJ1-5; maybe TRBD1 (5 bases). There are 15 residues in the CDR3. Germline lookup yields CDR1 SGHTA and CDR2 FQGNSA. Deletions cut 1 base from V and 7 bases from J, with 14 bases between.

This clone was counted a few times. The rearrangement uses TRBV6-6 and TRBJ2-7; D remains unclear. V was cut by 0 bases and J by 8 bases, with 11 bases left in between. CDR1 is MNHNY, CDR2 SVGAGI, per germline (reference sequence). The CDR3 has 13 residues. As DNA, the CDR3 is TGTGCCAGCAGTTACTCGGTGGTGGGCCAGCAGTACTTC. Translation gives CASSYSVVGQQYF.

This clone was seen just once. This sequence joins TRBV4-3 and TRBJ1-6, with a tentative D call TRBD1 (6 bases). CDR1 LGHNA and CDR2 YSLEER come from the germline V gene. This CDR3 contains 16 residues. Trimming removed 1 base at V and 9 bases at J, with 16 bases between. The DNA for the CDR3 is TGCGCCAGCAGCCAAGTTCTCCAGGGGCCCGGTTCACCCCTCCACTTT. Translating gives CASSQVLQGPGSPLHF.